A selection of T cell receptor beta chains follows, all from one sample in a study of blood T cell repertoires in COVID-19. Assay used: immunoSEQ multiplex PCR; TCRdb lists only in-frame clones, some missing. The sample carries about 670,000 clones, just under 90% recorded once. The specimen sequenced was peripheral blood. The origin of the receptors is a woman under 30 with acute or convalescent COVID-19. CDR3s include the opening cysteine and the closing phenylalanine or tryptophan. A D gene is named only where the DNA matches it firmly. Clone size is stated in some rows and not others, as once, few, many or a class when expanded.

abundance	j_gene	v_gene	d_gene	CDR3aa	CDR3nt
-	TRBJ1-1	TRBV5-3	-	CARSLQWRNTEAFF	TGTGCCAGAAGTTTACAGTGGCGGAACACTGAAGCTTTCTTT
-	TRBJ1-1	TRBV6-2/TRBV6-3	-	CASSYLGRNTEAFF	TGTGCCAGCAGTTACCTTGGGAGGAACACTGAAGCTTTCTTT
-	TRBJ2-2	TRBV20-1	-	CSASKPRGDLNTGELFF	TGCAGTGCTAGTAAACCCCGGGGTGATTTGAACACCGGGGAGCTGTTTTTT
-	TRBJ2-5	TRBV4-1	-	CASSQDRWLASRRTQYF	TGCGCCAGCAGCCAAGATAGGTGGCTAGCTAGCCGTAGGACCCAGTACTTC
-	TRBJ1-1	TRBV11-2	TRBD1	CASRGLRTGDRRNTEAFF	TGTGCCAGCAGGGGACTCAGGACAGGGGATAGAAGGAACACTGAAGCTTTCTTT
-	TRBJ1-1	TRBV27	-	CASSYAGAGNTEAFF	TGTGCCAGCAGTTATGCGGGGGCCGGGAACACTGAAGCTTTCTTT
-	TRBJ1-1	TRBV5-1	-	CASSLEGWDTEAFF	TGCGCCAGCAGCTTGGAGGGGTGGGACACTGAAGCTTTCTTT
once	TRBJ1-1	TRBV7-9	-	CASSNPGNTEAFF	TGTGCCAGCAGCAATCCAGGAAACACTGAAGCTTTCTTT
-	TRBJ2-5	TRBV12-3/TRBV12-4	-	CASSFDPGETQYF	TGTGCCAGCAGTTTTGACCCCGGGGAGACCCAGTACTTC
-	TRBJ1-1	TRBV7-9	-	CASSPTGQNEAFF	TGTGCCAGCAGCCCCACGGGACAAAATGAAGCTTTCTTT
-	TRBJ1-2	TRBV6-5	TRBD1	CASRTYPGQGDGYTF	TGTGCCAGCAGGACGTATCCGGGACAGGGGGATGGCTACACCTTC
-	TRBJ1-1	TRBV29-1	-	CSVAFEGLNTEAFF	TGCAGCGTTGCATTTGAGGGATTGAACACTGAAGCTTTCTTT
-	TRBJ1-2	TRBV3-1/TRBV3-2	TRBD1	CASSPWTGGAGGYTF	TGTGCCAGCAGCCCTTGGACAGGGGGCGCGGGGGGCTACACCTTC
-	TRBJ2-3	TRBV30	-	CAGHRDTLHSTDTQYF	TGTGCCGGACACCGGGACACTTTACATAGCACAGATACGCAGTATTTT
-	TRBJ2-1	TRBV19	TRBD2	CAGSGLGQFF	TGTGCCGGATCGGGACTAGGTCAGTTCTTC
-	TRBJ2-7	TRBV6-6	TRBD1	CASSSHRGPYEQYF	TGTGCCAGCAGTTCCCACAGGGGTCCCTACGAGCAGTACTTC
-	TRBJ1-2	TRBV11-2	-	CASSLKNSPQGYTF	TGTGCCAGCAGCTTAAAAAACAGCCCCCAGGGCTACACCTTC
once	TRBJ2-7	TRBV29-1	TRBD1	CSVGDRSEQYF	TGCAGCGTAGGGGACAGGAGCGAGCAGTACTTC
-	TRBJ2-5	TRBV7-6	TRBD2	CASSLGHSGGQETQYF	TGTGCCAGCAGCTTGGGGCATAGCGGGGGGCAAGAGACCCAGTACTTC
-	TRBJ1-3	TRBV5-4	-	CASSGGSSGNTIYF	TGTGCCAGCTCGGGGGGAAGCTCTGGAAACACCATATATTTT
-	TRBJ2-5	TRBV24-1	TRBD2	CATSDFTGGRETQYF	TGTGCCACCAGTGATTTTACGGGGGGGCGAGAGACCCAGTACTTC
-	TRBJ2-3	TRBV19	TRBD2	CASSIRSTGGGTDTQYF	TGTGCCAGTAGTATACGGTCGACGGGGGGGGGCACAGATACGCAGTATTTT
-	TRBJ1-5	TRBV7-8	-	CASSFRMGGQPQHF	TGTGCCAGCAGCTTTAGGATGGGGGGTCAGCCCCAGCATTTT
-	TRBJ1-2	TRBV5-1	TRBD1	CASSLGGGDGYTF	TGCGCCAGCAGCTTAGGGGGCGGTGATGGCTACACCTTC
-	TRBJ2-7	TRBV24-1	-	CATSGRDSSYEQYF	TGTGCCACCAGTGGTCGAGACAGCTCCTACGAGCAGTACTTC
-	TRBJ1-4	TRBV5-6	TRBD1	CASSLPGDRGEKLFF	TGTGCCAGCAGCCTCCCGGGGGACAGGGGTGAAAAACTGTTTTTT
-	TRBJ1-1	TRBV6-5	-	CASGKQGIAFF	TGTGCCAGCGGAAAACAGGGAATTGCTTTCTTT
-	TRBJ1-6	TRBV10-3	TRBD1	CAISGRTGGSPLHF	TGTGCCATCAGTGGCCGGACAGGGGGGTCACCCCTCCACTTT
-	TRBJ1-4	TRBV5-1	-	CASRGLNEKLFF	TGCGCCAGCAGGGGACTTAATGAAAAACTGTTTTTT
-	TRBJ1-5	TRBV2	TRBD1	CASSEEQGSNQPQHF	TGTGCCAGCAGTGAAGAACAGGGGAGCAATCAGCCCCAGCATTTT
once	TRBJ2-5	TRBV4-1	-	CASSSSGAQETQYF	TGCGCCAGCAGCTCTTCAGGGGCCCAAGAGACCCAGTACTTC
-	TRBJ1-5	TRBV5-6	-	CASSSGYRQPQHF	TGTGCCAGCAGCTCAGGGTATCGTCAGCCCCAGCATTTT
-	TRBJ1-6	TRBV5-1	TRBD1	CASSLEGTVSPLHF	TGCGCCAGCAGCTTAGAAGGGACAGTCTCACCCCTCCACTTT
-	TRBJ1-2	TRBV6-4	TRBD1	CASSAGTGGSYGYTF	TGTGCCAGCAGTGCCGGGACAGGGGGGAGCTATGGCTACACCTTC
-	TRBJ1-2	TRBV7-9	-	CASSSGQWGYTF	TGTGCCAGCAGCTCCGGACAGTGGGGCTACACCTTC
-	TRBJ1-5	TRBV5-5	-	CASSLYGQGYQPQHF	TGTGCCAGCAGCTTATATGGCCAGGGGTATCAGCCCCAGCATTTT
-	TRBJ1-3	TRBV7-8	-	CASSPLGGGNTIYF	TGTGCCAGCAGCCCCCTCGGAGGTGGAAACACCATATATTTT
-	TRBJ2-7	TRBV21-1	-	CASSRGGTGYEQYF	TGTGCCAGCAGCAGGGGAGGTACAGGTTACGAGCAGTACTTC
-	TRBJ1-1	TRBV19	TRBD1	CASSMRGGWETEAFF	TGTGCCAGTAGTATGAGAGGGGGCTGGGAGACTGAAGCTTTCTTT
once	TRBJ1-6	TRBV30	-	CAWSEQVYNSPLHF	TGTGCCTGGAGTGAGCAGGTCTATAATTCACCCCTCCACTTT
-	TRBJ1-6	TRBV2	-	CASREQGFDNSPLHF	TGTGCCAGCAGAGAACAGGGTTTCGACAATTCACCCCTCCACTTT
-	TRBJ2-4	TRBV28	TRBD2	CASSPVGTSGGTKNIQYF	TGTGCCAGCAGTCCCGTCGGAACTAGCGGGGGAACCAAAAACATTCAGTACTTC
-	TRBJ1-1	TRBV7-2	-	CASSSWGRVGTEAFF	TGTGCCAGCAGCTCCTGGGGCAGGGTGGGCACTGAAGCTTTCTTT
once	TRBJ1-5	TRBV5-5	-	CASSLDSSNQPQHF	TGTGCCAGCAGCTTGGACAGTAGCAATCAGCCCCAGCATTTT
once	TRBJ2-3	TRBV6-1	TRBD2	CASSETRTSGADTQYF	TGTGCCAGCAGTGAGACGAGGACTAGCGGGGCAGATACGCAGTATTTT
-	TRBJ2-7	TRBV7-9	-	CASSLDSRIPYEQYF	TGTGCCAGCAGCTTAGATTCGCGGATTCCCTACGAGCAGTACTTC
-	TRBJ1-2	TRBV3-1/TRBV3-2	TRBD1	CASSQDHQGAGRTYGYTF	TGTGCCAGCAGCCAAGATCATCAGGGGGCGGGCAGAACTTATGGCTACACCTTC
-	TRBJ1-2	TRBV12-1	-	CASSFGDRENYGYTF	TGTGCCAGCAGCTTTGGCGACAGAGAAAACTATGGCTACACCTTC
-	TRBJ1-1	TRBV3-1/TRBV3-2	-	CASSRQPLPNEVNTEAFF	TGTGCCAGCAGCCGCCAACCCCTCCCCAATGAGGTGAACACTGAAGCTTTCTTT
once	TRBJ1-1	TRBV5-6	TRBD1	CASSFPTGQSYSEAFF	TGTGCCAGCAGCTTTCCGACGGGACAGAGCTACTCTGAAGCTTTCTTT
-	TRBJ1-3	TRBV9	-	CASSVQGSGNTIYF	TGTGCCAGCAGCGTACAGGGGTCTGGAAACACCATATATTTT
once	TRBJ2-7	TRBV7-2	TRBD2	CASSLGLLASYEQYF	TGTGCCAGCAGCTTAGGGCTACTAGCGTCCTACGAGCAGTACTTC
-	TRBJ1-4	TRBV9	-	CASSALTANEKLFF	TGTGCCAGCAGCGCTTTGACAGCTAATGAAAAACTGTTTTTT
-	TRBJ2-1	TRBV3-1/TRBV3-2	-	CASSLQGTFMSSYNEQFF	TGTGCCAGCAGTCTACAGGGGACTTTCATGAGCTCCTACAATGAGCAGTTCTTC
-	TRBJ2-1	TRBV7-2	-	CASSLKVRVSGNEQFF	TGTGCCAGCAGCTTAAAGGTTAGAGTCTCCGGGAATGAGCAGTTCTTC